This T cell receptor beta chain was profiled in a study of blood T cell repertoires in COVID-19. Study-wide background: Some COVID-19 samples were acute and others convalescent; all came from the United States, Italy and Spain. T cells, B-cell-depleted T cells, or PBMCs supplied cDNA or gDNA.

V dropped 3 bases and J dropped 5 bases, with 14 bases sitting between them. Germline assignment: CDR1 LNHDA and CDR2 SQIVND (reference sequence). The CDR3 has 15 amino acids. Authors' analysis steps: Researchers report that nucleated cell counts were estimated from reference gene primer amplification. The table came from immunoSEQ multiplex PCR; TCRdb's copy has only in-frame clones and leaves some out. That table is the source of V, J and clone size, and D and trimming were worked out from the DNA. The sample includes around 200,000 clones, approximately 82% of them seen just once. The sequencing input was peripheral blood. The chain links TRBV19 to TRBJ2-1; possibly TRBD2 for D (7 bases). The clonotype originates from a woman aged 45-65 years with acute or convalescent COVID-19. CDR3 residues: CASSMGGGGDNEQFF. In DNA, the CDR3 is TGTGCCAGTAGTATGGGTGGAGGGGGGGACAATGAGCAGTTCTTC. Full variable domain (missing parts from reference TRBV19 and TRBJ2-1): DGGITQSPKYLFRKEGQNVTLSCEQNLNHDAMYWYRQDPGQGLRLIYYSQIVNDFQKGDIAEGYSVSREKKESFPLTVTSAQKNPTAFYLCASSMGGGGDNEQFFGPGTRLTVL.